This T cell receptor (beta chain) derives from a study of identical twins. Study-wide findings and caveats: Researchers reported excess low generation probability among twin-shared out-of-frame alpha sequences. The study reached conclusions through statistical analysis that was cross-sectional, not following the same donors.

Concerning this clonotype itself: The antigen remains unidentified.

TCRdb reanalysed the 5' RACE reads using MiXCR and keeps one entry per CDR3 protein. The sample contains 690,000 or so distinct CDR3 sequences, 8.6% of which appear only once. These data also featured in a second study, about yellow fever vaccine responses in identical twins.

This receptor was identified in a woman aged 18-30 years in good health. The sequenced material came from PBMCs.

The DNA of the CDR3 is TGCAGCGTTGAGGGTGACTCACAGATGCCGTACAATGAGCAGTTCTTC. Translation: CSVEGDSQMPYNEQFF. The chain has TRBV29-1 and TRBJ2-1, with D unresolved. The CDR3 runs 16 residues. V lost 3 bases and J 4 bases, leaving 19 bases between the germline ends. Looked up from germline, CDR1 is SQVTM and CDR2 is ANQGSEA.